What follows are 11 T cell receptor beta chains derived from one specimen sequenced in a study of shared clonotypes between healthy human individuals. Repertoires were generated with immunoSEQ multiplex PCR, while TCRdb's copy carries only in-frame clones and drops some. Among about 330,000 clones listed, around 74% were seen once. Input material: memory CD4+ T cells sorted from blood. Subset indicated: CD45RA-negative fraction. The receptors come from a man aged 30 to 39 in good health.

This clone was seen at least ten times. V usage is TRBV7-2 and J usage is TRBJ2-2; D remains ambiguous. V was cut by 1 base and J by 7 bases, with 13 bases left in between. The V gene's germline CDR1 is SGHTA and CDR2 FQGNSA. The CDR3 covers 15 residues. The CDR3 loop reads CASSLEGLGSGELFF. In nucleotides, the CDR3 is TGTGCCAGCAGCTTAGAGGGCCTCGGAAGCGGGGAGCTGTTTTTT.

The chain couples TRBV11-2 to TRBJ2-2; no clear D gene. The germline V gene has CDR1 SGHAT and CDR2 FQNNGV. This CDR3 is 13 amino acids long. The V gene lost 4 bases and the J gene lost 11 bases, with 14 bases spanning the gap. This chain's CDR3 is CASSSPRTSELFF. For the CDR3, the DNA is TGTGCCAGCAGCTCCCCCAGAACCAGCGAGCTGTTTTTT.

The CDR3 here is CSVEDLGQGAYNEQFF. CDR3 DNA sequence: TGCAGCGTTGAAGATCTCGGACAGGGGGCCTACAATGAGCAGTTCTTC. This rearrangement joins TRBV29-1 to TRBJ2-1; the match to TRBD1 covers 10 bases. Germline trimming cut 0 bases from V and 2 bases from J; bases unmatched to any gene: 4. CDR1 is SQVTM, CDR2 ANQGSEA, per germline. The CDR3 has 16 amino acids.

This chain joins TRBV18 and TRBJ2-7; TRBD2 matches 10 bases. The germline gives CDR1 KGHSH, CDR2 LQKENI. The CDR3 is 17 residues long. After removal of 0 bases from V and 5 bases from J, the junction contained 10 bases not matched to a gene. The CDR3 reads CASSPPRLAGVSDEQYF. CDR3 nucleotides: TGTGCCAGCTCACCACCTCGGCTAGCGGGAGTATCAGACGAGCAGTACTTC.

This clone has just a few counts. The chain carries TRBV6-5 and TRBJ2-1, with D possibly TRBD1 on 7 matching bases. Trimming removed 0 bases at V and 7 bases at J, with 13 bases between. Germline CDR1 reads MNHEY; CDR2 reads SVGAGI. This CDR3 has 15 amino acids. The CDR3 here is CASSYSGGGRNEQFF. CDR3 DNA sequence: TGTGCCAGCAGTTACTCAGGAGGGGGCCGAAATGAGCAGTTCTTC.

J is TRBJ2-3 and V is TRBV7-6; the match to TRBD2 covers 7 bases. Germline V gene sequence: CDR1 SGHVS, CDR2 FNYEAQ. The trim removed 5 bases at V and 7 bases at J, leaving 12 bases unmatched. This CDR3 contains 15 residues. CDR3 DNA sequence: TGTGCCAGCAGCCCCCCGGGGCGGGAGCTAAATACGCAGTATTTT. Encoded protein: CASSPPGRELNTQYF.

The CDR3 sequence: CASAPPGYTF. Written as DNA, the CDR3 is TGTGCCAGCGCACCCCCTGGCTACACCTTC. The V call is TRBV7-9, the J call TRBJ1-2; D uncertain. V was trimmed by 8 bases and J by 7 bases, leaving 8 bases between them. This CDR3 has 10 residues. Germline V CDR1 and CDR2: SEHNR, FQNEAQ (reference sequence).

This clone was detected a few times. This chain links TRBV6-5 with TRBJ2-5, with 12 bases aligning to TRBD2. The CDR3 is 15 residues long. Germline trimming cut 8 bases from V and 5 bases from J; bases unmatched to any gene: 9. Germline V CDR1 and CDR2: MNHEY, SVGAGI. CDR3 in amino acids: CASRLAGVSWETQYF. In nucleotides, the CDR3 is TGTGCCAGCCGACTAGCGGGAGTGAGTTGGGAGACCCAGTACTTC.

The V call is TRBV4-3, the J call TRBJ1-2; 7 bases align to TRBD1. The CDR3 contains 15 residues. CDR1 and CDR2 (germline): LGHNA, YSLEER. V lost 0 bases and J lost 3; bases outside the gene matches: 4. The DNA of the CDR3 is TGCGCCAGCAGCCAAGAAGGCAGGGGGGACTATGGCTACACCTTC. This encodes CASSQEGRGDYGYTF.

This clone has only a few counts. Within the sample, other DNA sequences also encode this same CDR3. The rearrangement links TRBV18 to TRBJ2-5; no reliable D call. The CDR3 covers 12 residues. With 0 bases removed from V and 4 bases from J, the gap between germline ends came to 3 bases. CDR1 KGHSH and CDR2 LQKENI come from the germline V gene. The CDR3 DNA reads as TGTGCCAGCTCACCACCGGGAGAGACCCAGTACTTC. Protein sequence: CASSPPGETQYF.

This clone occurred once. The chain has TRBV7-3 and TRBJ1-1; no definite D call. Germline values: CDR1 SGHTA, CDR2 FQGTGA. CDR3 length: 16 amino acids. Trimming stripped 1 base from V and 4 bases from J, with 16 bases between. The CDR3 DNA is TGTGCCAGCAGCTTAAAATTCCGCTCGGGGAGCACTGAAGCTTTCTTT. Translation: CASSLKFRSGSTEAFF.